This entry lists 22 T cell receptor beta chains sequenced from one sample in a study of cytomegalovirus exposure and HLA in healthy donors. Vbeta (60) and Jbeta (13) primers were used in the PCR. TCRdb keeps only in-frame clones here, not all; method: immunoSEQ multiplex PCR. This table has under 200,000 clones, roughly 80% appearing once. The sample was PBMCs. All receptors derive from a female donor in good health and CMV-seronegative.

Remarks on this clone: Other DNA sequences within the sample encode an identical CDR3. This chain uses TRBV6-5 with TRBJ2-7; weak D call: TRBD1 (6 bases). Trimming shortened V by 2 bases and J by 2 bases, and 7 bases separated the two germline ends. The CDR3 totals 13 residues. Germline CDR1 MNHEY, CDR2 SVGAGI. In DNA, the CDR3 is TGTGCCAGCAGTTACACAGGGACCTACGAGCAGTACTTC. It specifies CASSYTGTYEQYF.

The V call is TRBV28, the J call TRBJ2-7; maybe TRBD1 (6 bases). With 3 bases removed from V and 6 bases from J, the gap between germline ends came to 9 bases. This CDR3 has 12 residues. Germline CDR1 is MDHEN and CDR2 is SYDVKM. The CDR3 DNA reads TGTGCCAGCAGTTTCAGGACAGCCGAGCAGTACTTC. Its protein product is CASSFRTAEQYF.

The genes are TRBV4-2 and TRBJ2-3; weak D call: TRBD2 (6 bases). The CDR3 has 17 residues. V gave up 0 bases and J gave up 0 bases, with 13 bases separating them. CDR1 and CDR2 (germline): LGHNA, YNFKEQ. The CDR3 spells CASSQDRRRASTDTQYF. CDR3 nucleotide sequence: TGTGCCAGCAGCCAAGACCGCAGGAGGGCGAGCACAGATACGCAGTATTTT.

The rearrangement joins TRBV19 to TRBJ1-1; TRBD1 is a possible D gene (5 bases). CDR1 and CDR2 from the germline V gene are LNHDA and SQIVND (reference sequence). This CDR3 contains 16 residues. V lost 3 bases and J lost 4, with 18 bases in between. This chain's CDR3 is CASSMSGGIVGTEAFF. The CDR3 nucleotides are TGTGCCAGTAGTATGTCCGGGGGAATCGTAGGCACTGAAGCTTTCTTT.

The CDR3 sequence is CASSEYAGQETQYF. The CDR3 DNA is TGTGCCAGCAGTGAATACGCGGGACAAGAGACCCAGTACTTC. The V and J genes are TRBV25-1 and TRBJ2-5; possible D gene TRBD2, 6 bases. The germline CDR1 and CDR2 sequences are MGHDK and SYGVNS. Trimming took 0 bases from V and 2 from J, leaving 7 bases between them. This CDR3 has 14 amino acids.

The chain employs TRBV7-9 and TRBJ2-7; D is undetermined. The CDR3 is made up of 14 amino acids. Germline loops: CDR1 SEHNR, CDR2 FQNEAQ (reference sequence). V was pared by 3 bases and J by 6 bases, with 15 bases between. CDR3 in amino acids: CASSLGNLIGEQYF. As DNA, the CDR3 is TGTGCCAGCAGCTTGGGCAACTTGATCGGCGAGCAGTACTTC.

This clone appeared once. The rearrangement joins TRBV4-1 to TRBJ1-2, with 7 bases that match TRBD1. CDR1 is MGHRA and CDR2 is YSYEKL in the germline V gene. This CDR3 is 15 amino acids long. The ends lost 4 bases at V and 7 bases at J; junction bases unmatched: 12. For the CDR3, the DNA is TGCGCCAGCAGCCGATCCCGGGACAGTGGAGTTGGCTACACCTTC. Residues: CASSRSRDSGVGYTF.

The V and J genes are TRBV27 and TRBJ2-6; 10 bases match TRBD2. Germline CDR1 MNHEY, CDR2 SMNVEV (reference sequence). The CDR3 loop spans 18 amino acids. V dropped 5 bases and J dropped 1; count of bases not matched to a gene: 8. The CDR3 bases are TGTGCCAGCAGTACTCTTAGCGGGGGGCTATCTGGGGCCAACGTCCTGACTTTC. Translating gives CASSTLSGGLSGANVLTF.

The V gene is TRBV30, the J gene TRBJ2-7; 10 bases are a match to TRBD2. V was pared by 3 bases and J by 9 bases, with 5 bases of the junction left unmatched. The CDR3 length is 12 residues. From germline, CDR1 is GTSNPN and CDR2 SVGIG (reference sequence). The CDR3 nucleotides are TGTGCCTGGAGCCTAGCGGGAGTATGGCAGTACTTC. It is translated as CAWSLAGVWQYF.

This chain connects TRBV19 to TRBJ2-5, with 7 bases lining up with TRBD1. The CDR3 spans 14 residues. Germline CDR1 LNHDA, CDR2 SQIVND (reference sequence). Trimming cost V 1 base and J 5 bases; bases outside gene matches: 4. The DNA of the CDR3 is TGTGCCAGTAGTATAGGATGGGACAGTGAGACCCAGTACTTC. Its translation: CASSIGWDSETQYF.

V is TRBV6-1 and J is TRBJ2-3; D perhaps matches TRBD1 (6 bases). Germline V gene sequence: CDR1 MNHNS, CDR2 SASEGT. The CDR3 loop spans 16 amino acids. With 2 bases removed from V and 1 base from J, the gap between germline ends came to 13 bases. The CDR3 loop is CASSEQQGEGTDTQYF. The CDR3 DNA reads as TGTGCCAGCAGTGAACAACAGGGAGAGGGCACAGATACGCAGTATTTT.

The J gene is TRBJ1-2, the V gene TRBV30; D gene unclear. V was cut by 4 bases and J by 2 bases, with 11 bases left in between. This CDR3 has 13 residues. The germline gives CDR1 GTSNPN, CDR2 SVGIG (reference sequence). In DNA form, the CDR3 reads TGTGCCTGGACAGAGGATTTCAACTATGGCTACACCTTC. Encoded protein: CAWTEDFNYGYTF.

CDR3 in DNA: TGTGCCAGCAGTGAAGAGGGGACAGTACCGAACACTGAAGCTTTCTTT. Translation gives CASSEEGTVPNTEAFF. The rearrangement links TRBV2 to TRBJ1-1; 7 nucleotides agree with TRBD1. Germline V gives CDR1 SNHLY, CDR2 FYNNEI. Losses at the gene ends were 1 base for V and 1 base for J; bases not matched to a gene: 6. This CDR3 comprises 16 residues.

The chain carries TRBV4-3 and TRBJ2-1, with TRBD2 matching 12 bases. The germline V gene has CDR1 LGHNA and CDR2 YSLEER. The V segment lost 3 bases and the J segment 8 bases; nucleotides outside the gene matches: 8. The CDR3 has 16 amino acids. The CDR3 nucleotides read TGCGCCAGCAGCCAGGATAAACTAGCGGGGGGTGATGAGCAGTTCTTC. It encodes CASSQDKLAGGDEQFF.

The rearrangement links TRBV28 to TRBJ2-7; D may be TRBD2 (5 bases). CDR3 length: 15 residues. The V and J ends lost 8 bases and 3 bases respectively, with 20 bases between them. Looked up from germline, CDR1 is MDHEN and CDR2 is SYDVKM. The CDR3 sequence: CASALFGLKGYEQYF. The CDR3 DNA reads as TGTGCCAGCGCGTTATTCGGACTCAAGGGCTACGAGCAGTACTTC.

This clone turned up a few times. The CDR3 DNA reads TGCGCCAGCAGCCAAGATCGGGGACATTATCATGGCTACACCTTC. It yields the protein CASSQDRGHYHGYTF. The chain joins TRBV4-3 to TRBJ1-2; tentative D call: TRBD1 (6 bases). CDR3 length: 15 residues. V shed 0 bases and J shed 6 bases, with 14 bases lying between them. CDR1 is LGHNA, CDR2 YSLEER, per germline.

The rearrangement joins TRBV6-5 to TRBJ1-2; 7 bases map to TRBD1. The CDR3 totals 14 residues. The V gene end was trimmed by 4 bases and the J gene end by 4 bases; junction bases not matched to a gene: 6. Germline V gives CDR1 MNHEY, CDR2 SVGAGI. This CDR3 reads CASSFPGQTYGYTF. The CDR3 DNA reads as TGTGCCAGCAGTTTTCCGGGACAGACCTATGGCTACACCTTC.

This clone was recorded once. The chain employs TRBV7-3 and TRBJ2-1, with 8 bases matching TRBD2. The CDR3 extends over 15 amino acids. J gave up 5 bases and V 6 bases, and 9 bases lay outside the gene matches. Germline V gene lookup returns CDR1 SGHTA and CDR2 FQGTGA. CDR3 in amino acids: CASSEPGLGNNEQFF. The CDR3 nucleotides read TGTGCCAGCAGTGAACCGGGACTAGGAAACAATGAGCAGTTCTTC.

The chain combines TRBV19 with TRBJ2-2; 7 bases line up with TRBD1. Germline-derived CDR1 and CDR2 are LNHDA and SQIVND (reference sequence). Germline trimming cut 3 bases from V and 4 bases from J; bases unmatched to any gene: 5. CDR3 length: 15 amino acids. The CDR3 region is CASSMDGTVTGELFF. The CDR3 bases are TGTGCCAGTAGTATGGACGGGACAGTCACCGGGGAGCTGTTTTTT.

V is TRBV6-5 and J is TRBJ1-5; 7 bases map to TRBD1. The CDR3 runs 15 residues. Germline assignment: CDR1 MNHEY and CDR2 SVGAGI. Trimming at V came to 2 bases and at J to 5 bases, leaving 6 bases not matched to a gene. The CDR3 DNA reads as TGTGCCAGCAGTTACGGCAGGGGGTTCGATCAGCCCCAGCATTTT. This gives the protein CASSYGRGFDQPQHF.

The CDR3 DNA is TGTGCCAGCTCACCGCAGATCATAGCGGGAGGCCGAACAGATACGCAGTATTTT. Protein product: CASSPQIIAGGRTDTQYF. This chain joins TRBV18 and TRBJ2-3; 10 bases are shared with TRBD2. Germline CDR1 and CDR2: KGHSH and LQKENI. The CDR3 is 18 amino acids. Trimming removed 3 bases from V and 3 bases from J; junction bases left unmatched: 12. Looking up the rest from reference TRBV18 and TRBJ2-3 gives the full variable domain: NAGVMQNPRHLVRRRGQEARLRCSPMKGHSHVYWYRQLPEEGLKFMVYLQKENIIDESGMPKERFSAEFPKEGPSILRIQQVVRGDSAAYFCASSPQIIAGGRTDTQYFGPGTRLTVL.

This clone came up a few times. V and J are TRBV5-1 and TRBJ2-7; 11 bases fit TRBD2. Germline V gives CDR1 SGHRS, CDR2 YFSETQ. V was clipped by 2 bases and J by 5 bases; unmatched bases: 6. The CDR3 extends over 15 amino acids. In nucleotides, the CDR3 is TGCGCCAGCAGCTTCAGGGATAGCGGGAGGGACGAGCAGTACTTC. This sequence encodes CASSFRDSGRDEQYF.